This entry concerns a single TCR beta chain. The sample originates from a study of blood T cell repertoires in COVID-19. Study background: Spain, Italy and the United States supplied samples that represented acute and convalescent COVID-19.

V was trimmed by 2 bases and J by 6 bases, leaving 11 bases between them. CDR3 size: 14 residues. In germline, CDR1 is LGHNA, CDR2 YNFKEQ. Per the original data handling: Reference gene primers were amplified, and this amplification served to estimate nucleated cell counts. The data were produced by immunoSEQ multiplex PCR, yet TCRdb's version contains in-frame clones alone and is incomplete. The DNA was the basis for D and trimming; V, J and clone size are from that table. The sample gives more than 150,000 clones, roughly 90% of which show up once; 0.62% is in the top ten. The chain is built from TRBV4-2 and TRBJ1-5; D remains unclear. This TCR derives from a man aged 50 to 59 with acute or convalescent COVID-19. The specimen sequenced was peripheral blood. This CDR3 reads CASSQNLEGQPQHF. In DNA, the CDR3 is TGTGCCAGCAGCCAAAATCTTGAGGGTCAGCCCCAGCATTTT.